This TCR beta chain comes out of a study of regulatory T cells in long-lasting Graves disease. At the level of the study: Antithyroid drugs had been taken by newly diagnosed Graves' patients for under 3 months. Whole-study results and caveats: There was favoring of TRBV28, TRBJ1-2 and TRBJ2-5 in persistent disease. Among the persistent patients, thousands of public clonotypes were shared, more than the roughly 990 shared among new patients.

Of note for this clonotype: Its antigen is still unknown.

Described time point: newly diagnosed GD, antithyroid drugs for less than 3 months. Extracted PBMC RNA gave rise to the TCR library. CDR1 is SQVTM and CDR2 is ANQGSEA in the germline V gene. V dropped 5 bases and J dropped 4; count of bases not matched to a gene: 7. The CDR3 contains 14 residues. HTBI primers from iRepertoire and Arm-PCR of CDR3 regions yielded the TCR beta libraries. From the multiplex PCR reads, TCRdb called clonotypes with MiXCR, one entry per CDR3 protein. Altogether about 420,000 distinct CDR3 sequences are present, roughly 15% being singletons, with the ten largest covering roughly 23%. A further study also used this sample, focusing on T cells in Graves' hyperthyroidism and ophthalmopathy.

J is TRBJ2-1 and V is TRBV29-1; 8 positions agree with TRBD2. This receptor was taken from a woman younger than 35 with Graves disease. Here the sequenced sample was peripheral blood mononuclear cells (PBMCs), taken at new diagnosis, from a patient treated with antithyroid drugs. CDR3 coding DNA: TGCAGCGTTAGGGGGGCTAGCGGGTACAATGAGCAGTTCTTC. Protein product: CSVRGASGYNEQFF.